This note documents a single T cell receptor beta chain sequence. Sequencing was performed with immunoSEQ multiplex PCR; in TCRdb, only in-frame clones are kept and a portion is missing. The repertoire consists of 250,000 to 300,000 clones, with approximately 89% occurring once and the leading ten covering 2.5% to 3.5%. The CDR3 totals 17 residues. Trimming removed 4 bases from V and 0 bases from J, with 16 bases in between. CDR1 is MDHEN and CDR2 is SYDVKM in the germline V gene. Residents of about two dozen US areas, aged roughly 18 to 89 years, made up the participants. Within the 2 weeks before study entry, each person in the exposed group met a COVID-19 case. The data derive from a study of blood T cell repertoires in COVID-19. For the study at large: PBMCs, B-cell-depleted T cells, or T cells provided the cDNA or gDNA that made up the material.

This clonotype was sampled from a woman aged 50 to 65 who had been exposed to COVID-19. The rearrangement links TRBV28 to TRBJ2-1; perhaps TRBD2 as D (6 bases). The specimen was PBMCs or T cells enriched from blood (not recorded which). CDR3: CASSSPPGLNSYNEQFF. The CDR3 region has the DNA TGTGCCAGCAGTTCCCCCCCGGGACTTAACTCCTACAATGAGCAGTTCTTC.